The 25 T cell receptor beta chains in this list originate from one sample, sequenced in a study of regulatory dendritic cells for organ transplantation. Sequencing was performed with immunoSEQ multiplex PCR; in TCRdb, only in-frame clones are kept and a portion is missing. In the table there are tens of thousands of clones, roughly 85% of which are singletons. Source material: naive CD8+ T cells from blood. Subset defined: CD45RA+ naive T cells. Receptors originate from a human donor in good health.

The rearrangement uses TRBV6-6 and TRBJ2-1; D is unresolved. The CDR3 sequence is 13 residues long. The V gene lost 0 bases and the J gene lost 9 bases, with 9 bases spanning the gap. Germline assignment: CDR1 MNHNY and CDR2 SVGAGI (reference sequence). CDR3 sequence reads: CASSYSLGGEQFF. CDR3 bases: TGTGCCAGCAGTTACTCACTTGGCGGTGAGCAGTTCTTC.

In nucleotides, the CDR3 is TGTGCTAGTGGTTCCCGGGACAGGGGTACAGATACGCAGTATTTT. Amino acid sequence: CASGSRDRGTDTQYF. The V gene is TRBV12-5, the J gene TRBJ2-3; 10 bases match TRBD1. The trim removed 4 bases at V and 3 bases at J, leaving 4 bases unmatched. The CDR3 loop spans 15 amino acids. Looked up from germline, CDR1 is LGHNT and CDR2 is FRNRAP.

The chain couples TRBV2 to TRBJ1-2; perhaps TRBD1 as D (5 bases). Looked up from germline, CDR1 is SNHLY and CDR2 is FYNNEI. The CDR3 is made up of 13 amino acids. V lost 8 bases to trimming and J lost 4 bases, with 14 bases between them. Here the CDR3 DNA reads TGTGCCAGCGGGAGGGACTTAGGCTATGGCTACACCTTC. It translates to CASGRDLGYGYTF.

The chain uses TRBV6-5 and TRBJ1-5; D is undetermined. The germline V gene has CDR1 MNHEY and CDR2 SVGAGI. The CDR3 runs to 14 residues. With 5 bases removed from V and 7 bases from J, the gap between germline ends came to 15 bases. CDR3 protein: CASSAGSSGQPQHF. DNA for the CDR3: TGTGCCAGCAGTGCCGGGTCCTCGGGACAGCCCCAGCATTTT.

This sequence joins TRBV19 and TRBJ1-5, with a weak D call TRBD1 (6 bases). CDR3 length equals 12 residues. In germline, CDR1 is LNHDA, CDR2 SQIVND (reference sequence). With 6 bases removed from V and 6 bases from J, the gap between germline ends came to 9 bases. CDR3 protein: CASSEDSQPQHF. Here the CDR3 DNA reads TGTGCCAGTAGCGAGGACAGTCAGCCCCAGCATTTT.

The genes are TRBV11-3 and TRBJ1-1; D not resolved. V lost 0 bases and J 0 bases, leaving 8 bases between the germline ends. The germline V gene encodes CDR1 SGHNT and CDR2 YENEEA. CDR3 length equals 15 residues. The CDR3 DNA is TGTGCCAGCAGCTTAGATGAGGGAATGAACACTGAAGCTTTCTTT. Translated: CASSLDEGMNTEAFF.

This clone was observed a handful of times. The chain combines TRBV4-1 with TRBJ1-5; 11 positions agree with TRBD1. The J segment lost 7 bases and the V segment lost 2 bases, leaving 7 bases of the junction unmatched. Germline-derived CDR1 and CDR2 are MGHRA and YSYEKL. CDR3 length equals 16 residues. In nucleotides, the CDR3 is TGCGCCAGCAGCCAAAGTTCCGGGACAGGGGGGCAGCCCCAGCATTTT. It codes for CASSQSSGTGGQPQHF.

CDR3 amino acids: CASSLEQGGRVAFF. The CDR3 DNA reads TGTGCCAGCAGCTTGGAGCAGGGGGGCAGGGTGGCTTTCTTT. This chain uses TRBV5-6 with TRBJ1-1; 7 bases map to TRBD1. The CDR3 is 14 residues long. The germline gives CDR1 SGHDT, CDR2 YYEEEE. Trimming cost V 0 bases and J 11 bases; bases outside gene matches: 10. The full variable domain, completed using reference TRBV5-6 and TRBJ1-1, is DAGVTQSPTHLIKTRGQQVTLRCSPKSGHDTVSWYQQALGQGPQFIFQYYEEEERQRGNFPDRFSGHQFPNYSSELNVNALLLGDSALYLCASSLEQGGRVAFFGQGTRLTVV.

A few counts support this clone. The chain employs TRBV14 and TRBJ1-1, with D hard to call. Germline loops: CDR1 SGHDN, CDR2 FVKESK. The CDR3 has 14 residues. Between the trimmed V and J ends, which lost 1 base and 4 bases, there was a span of 10 bases. In DNA, the CDR3 is TGTGCCAGCAGCCAAGCGTTGACTCTCACTGAAGCTTTCTTT. Translated: CASSQALTLTEAFF.

This clone occurred a few times. The chain employs TRBV29-1 and TRBJ1-2; 8 bases are shared with TRBD1. The germline V gene has CDR1 SQVTM and CDR2 ANQGSEA. The trim removed 8 bases at V and 1 base at J, leaving 6 bases unmatched. The CDR3 sequence is 13 residues long. The CDR3, as DNA: TGCAGCACCGCGGGACAGGATAACTATGGCTACACCTTC. Protein product: CSTAGQDNYGYTF. The whole variable domain, filled in from reference TRBV29-1 and TRBJ1-2, reads SAVISQKPSRDICQRGTSLTIQCQVDSQVTMMFWYRQQPGQSLTLIATANQGSEATYESGFVIDKFPISRPNLTFSTLTVSNMSPEDSSIYLCSTAGQDNYGYTFGSGTRLTVV.

The chain has TRBV19 and TRBJ2-2; D might be TRBD2 (7 bases). CDR1 LNHDA and CDR2 SQIVND come from the germline V gene (reference sequence). The CDR3 totals 15 residues. V gave up 4 bases and J gave up 3 bases, with 12 bases separating them. CDR3 loop: CASSRGGDYTGELFF. The CDR3 DNA is TGTGCCAGTAGTAGAGGGGGGGACTACACCGGGGAGCTGTTTTTT.

V gene TRBV7-8 combines with J gene TRBJ2-7; 9 positions agree with TRBD1. From germline, CDR1 is SGHVS and CDR2 FQNEAQ. The trim removed 5 bases at V and 2 bases at J, leaving 16 bases unmatched. This CDR3 spans 18 amino acids. This CDR3 reads CASSDPRRGQGIPYEQYF. The CDR3 DNA follows: TGTGCCAGCAGCGACCCTCGCAGGGGACAGGGTATCCCCTACGAGCAGTACTTC.

The gene calls are TRBV13 and TRBJ1-2; TRBD1 is a possible D gene (5 bases). V lost 6 bases and J 8 bases, leaving 16 bases between the germline ends. CDR3 length: 13 residues. Germline V CDR1 and CDR2: PRHDT, FYEKMQ (reference sequence). CDR3 DNA: TGTGCCAGCAGGTCCCCCTCAGGGCTCGGCTACACCTTC. This translates into CASRSPSGLGYTF.

The rearrangement joins TRBV28 to TRBJ1-1; a weak D match, TRBD1 (5 bases). V was clipped by 6 bases and J by 3 bases, with 14 bases between them. Germline values: CDR1 MDHEN, CDR2 SYDVKM. The CDR3 extends over 14 amino acids. The CDR3 loop reads CASRQRDGDTEAFF. CDR3 in DNA: TGTGCCAGCAGGCAGCGGGACGGTGACACTGAAGCTTTCTTT.

The rearrangement links TRBV29-1 to TRBJ1-2, with 10 bases aligning to TRBD1. Trimming took 4 bases from V and 5 from J; bases not matched to a gene: 7. Germline CDR1 is SQVTM and CDR2 is ANQGSEA. The CDR3 is made up of 14 amino acids. CDR3 DNA: TGCAGCGTTGTGGAGGGGACAGGGGATTATGGCTACACCTTC. Translating gives CSVVEGTGDYGYTF.

The J gene is TRBJ1-1, the V gene TRBV7-9; 7 nucleotides line up with TRBD1. V trimming: 1 base; J trimming: 6 bases; junction bases outside the gene matches: 5. There are 14 residues in the CDR3. The germline CDR1 and CDR2 sequences are SEHNR and FQNEAQ (reference sequence). CDR3 protein: CASSLGQGSSEAFF. For the CDR3, the DNA is TGTGCCAGCAGCTTAGGACAGGGCAGCTCTGAAGCTTTCTTT.

This clone was seen once. The V call is TRBV29-1, the J call TRBJ2-2; D gene uncertain. CDR1 is SQVTM and CDR2 is ANQGSEA in the germline V gene. The CDR3 is made up of 13 amino acids. V lost 7 bases to trimming and J lost 1 base, with 10 bases between them. CDR3 loop: CSGLRVNTGELFF. CDR3 DNA sequence: TGCAGCGGCCTTCGGGTGAACACCGGGGAGCTGTTTTTT.

The chain couples TRBV7-2 to TRBJ2-7; 7 bases match TRBD1. Germline V gene sequence: CDR1 SGHTA, CDR2 FQGNSA. This CDR3 contains 15 residues. Unmatched junction bases numbered 9, after V lost 3 bases and J lost 4 bases. The CDR3 region is CASSLSGTAGYEQYF. The CDR3, as DNA: TGTGCCAGCAGCTTGTCCGGGACAGCAGGATACGAGCAGTACTTC.

The chain recombines TRBV6-1 with TRBJ2-7; no firm D call. The CDR3 sequence is 11 residues long. CDR1 and CDR2 from the germline V gene are MNHNS and SASEGT. Trimming shortened V by 5 bases and J by 7 bases, and 9 bases separated the two germline ends. This chain's CDR3 is CASSRGHEQYF. Here the CDR3 DNA reads TGTGCCAGCAGTCGTGGGCATGAGCAGTACTTC.

This sequence joins TRBV6-6 and TRBJ2-7; a weak D match, TRBD2 (5 bases). Deletions cut 4 bases from V and 4 bases from J, with 11 bases between. CDR3 length equals 13 residues. Per germline, CDR1 MNHNY and CDR2 SVGAGI (reference sequence). The CDR3 region has the DNA TGTGCCAGCAGTTTTTCACCGGGGTACGAGCAGTACTTC. It specifies CASSFSPGYEQYF.

This chain joins TRBV13 and TRBJ2-4, with 9 bases fitting TRBD1. CDR1 is PRHDT, CDR2 FYEKMQ, per germline (reference sequence). After removal of 3 bases from V and 3 bases from J, the junction contained 6 bases not matched to a gene. There are 16 residues in the CDR3. This CDR3 is CASSFRQGDGKNIQYF. The CDR3 DNA reads as TGTGCCAGCAGCTTCCGACAGGGGGATGGCAAAAACATTCAGTACTTC.

The V call is TRBV27, the J call TRBJ2-1; maybe TRBD1 (5 bases). Germline loops: CDR1 MNHEY, CDR2 SMNVEV (reference sequence). Trimming left V 0 bases short and J 9 bases short, with 9 bases between. CDR3 length equals 13 residues. The CDR3 nucleotides are TGTGCCAGCAGTTTATCGGGAAGGGGTGAGCAGTTCTTC. Translation: CASSLSGRGEQFF.

The chain is built from TRBV19 and TRBJ1-1, with 7 bases matching TRBD1. V was clipped by 8 bases and J by 4 bases; unmatched bases: 7. CDR3 length: 13 residues. The germline V gene has CDR1 LNHDA and CDR2 SQIVND (reference sequence). Here the CDR3 DNA reads TGTGCCAGTCATACAGGGGCCGGCACTGAAGCTTTCTTT. Translated: CASHTGAGTEAFF.

This chain links TRBV7-9 with TRBJ1-2, with 7 bases fitting TRBD1. Germline-derived CDR1 and CDR2 are SEHNR and FQNEAQ (reference sequence). V was clipped by 5 bases and J by 5 bases; unmatched bases: 5. The CDR3 loop spans 13 amino acids. The chain's CDR3 is CASSPRQGYGYTF. The CDR3 DNA is TGTGCCAGCAGCCCTAGACAGGGATATGGCTACACCTTC.

In its sample, this clone was seen a few times. DNA of the CDR3: TGTGCCAGTAGTCTCACAGGGAATTCACCCCTCCACTTT. Residues: CASSLTGNSPLHF. The chain is built from TRBV19 and TRBJ1-6, with TRBD1 as a possible D gene (6 bases). Germline V gene sequence: CDR1 LNHDA, CDR2 SQIVND (reference sequence). CDR3 length equals 13 residues. The germline V and J ends were trimmed by 5 bases and 7 bases, with 9 bases remaining between them.